Below are 8 T cell receptor beta chains sequenced from a single sample in a study of glioma-infiltrating T cells after dendritic cell vaccination. TCRdb's table, derived via immunoSEQ multiplex PCR, lists solely in-frame clones and lacks some. Counted here are 90,000 to 100,000 clones, 79% occurring once; the ten biggest clones make up approximately 5.9%. Sequencing used blood, obtained before dendritic cell vaccination. The receptors here all came from a human donor with glioblastoma.

This clone was found once. The chain is built from TRBV7-3 and TRBJ2-1; D might be TRBD1 (6 bases). The CDR3 extends over 13 amino acids. Per the germline V gene, CDR1 is SGHTA and CDR2 is FQGTGA. The V and J ends lost 2 bases and 9 bases respectively, with 11 bases between them. The CDR3 DNA follows: TGTGCCAGCAGCTTATTGACAGGAGGTGAGCAGTTCTTC. It encodes CASSLLTGGEQFF.

The chain carries TRBV5-1 and TRBJ2-5; the D gene is possibly TRBD1 (5 bases). Germline lookup yields CDR1 SGHRS and CDR2 YFSETQ. This CDR3 is 16 amino acids long. The ends were cut back, 3 bases at V and 2 bases at J, with 17 bases in the middle. The CDR3 bases are TGCGCCAGCAGCTGGAACCCAACAGGCAGTCAAGAGACCCAGTACTTC. Its protein product is CASSWNPTGSQETQYF.

The chain is built from TRBV28 and TRBJ2-7; 8 bases line up with TRBD1. V dropped 5 bases and J dropped 2; count of bases not matched to a gene: 14. CDR1 is MDHEN and CDR2 is SYDVKM in the germline V gene. The CDR3 runs to 17 residues. The DNA of the CDR3 is TGTGCCAGCAGTCCCTTTCAGGGGACAGGAATGACCTACGAGCAGTACTTC. Translating it yields CASSPFQGTGMTYEQYF.

The rearrangement links TRBV5-4 to TRBJ1-1, with D perhaps matching TRBD1 (6 bases). The CDR3 is 13 amino acids. Germline loops: CDR1 SGHNT, CDR2 YYREEE (reference sequence). With 1 base removed from V and 4 bases from J, the gap between germline ends came to 8 bases. CDR3 region: CASSLLQGTEAFF. Here the CDR3 DNA reads TGTGCCAGCAGCTTGCTACAGGGCACTGAAGCTTTCTTT.

The rearrangement links TRBV9 to TRBJ2-5; D remains ambiguous. The germline V and J ends were trimmed by 0 bases and 5 bases, with 8 bases remaining between them. CDR3 length: 13 residues. CDR1 and CDR2 (germline): SGDLS, YYNGEE. Written as DNA, the CDR3 is TGTGCCAGCAGCGTAGCTCCCTCCGAGACCCAGTACTTC. It is translated as CASSVAPSETQYF.

The J gene is TRBJ1-2, the V gene TRBV6-6, with D unresolved. Trimming left V 7 bases short and J 2 bases short, with 14 bases between. The CDR3 extends over 14 amino acids. The V gene's germline CDR1 is MNHNY and CDR2 SVGAGI (reference sequence). DNA of the CDR3: TGTGCCAGCACCAACGTAGCGGACAACTATGGCTACACCTTC. Translation: CASTNVADNYGYTF.

The chain recombines TRBV15 with TRBJ2-1, with TRBD1 matching 7 bases. The length of the CDR3 is 15 residues. V was pared by 4 bases and J by 3 bases, with 6 bases of the junction left unmatched. The germline V gene has CDR1 LNHNV and CDR2 YYDKDF (reference sequence). This CDR3 reads CATSKITGDYNEQFF. The CDR3 DNA follows: TGTGCCACCAGCAAGATTACAGGGGACTACAATGAGCAGTTCTTC.

The CDR3 nucleotides read TGTGCCAGCAGTGAGGGCCCCGGTTGGTCTGAAGCTTTCTTT. It encodes CASSEGPGWSEAFF. The chain joins TRBV9 to TRBJ1-1; D uncertain. This CDR3 contains 14 residues. CDR1 SGDLS and CDR2 YYNGEE come from the germline V gene. Trimming stripped 5 bases from V and 6 bases from J, with 17 bases between.